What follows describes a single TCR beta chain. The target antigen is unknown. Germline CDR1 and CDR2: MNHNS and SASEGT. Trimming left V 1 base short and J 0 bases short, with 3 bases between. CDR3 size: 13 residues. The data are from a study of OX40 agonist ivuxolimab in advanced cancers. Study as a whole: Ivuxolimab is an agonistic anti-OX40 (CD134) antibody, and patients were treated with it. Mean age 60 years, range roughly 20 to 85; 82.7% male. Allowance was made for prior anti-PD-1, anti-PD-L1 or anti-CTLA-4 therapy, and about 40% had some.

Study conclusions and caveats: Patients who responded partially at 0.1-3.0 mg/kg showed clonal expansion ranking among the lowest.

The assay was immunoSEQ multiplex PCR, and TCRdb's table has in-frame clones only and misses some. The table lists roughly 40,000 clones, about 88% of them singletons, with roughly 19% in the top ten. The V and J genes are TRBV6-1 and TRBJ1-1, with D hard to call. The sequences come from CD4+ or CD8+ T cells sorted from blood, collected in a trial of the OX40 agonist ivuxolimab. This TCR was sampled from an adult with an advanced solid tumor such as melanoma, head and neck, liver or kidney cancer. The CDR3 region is CASSEGVNTEAFF. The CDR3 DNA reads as TGTGCCAGCAGTGAAGGGGTGAACACTGAAGCTTTCTTT.